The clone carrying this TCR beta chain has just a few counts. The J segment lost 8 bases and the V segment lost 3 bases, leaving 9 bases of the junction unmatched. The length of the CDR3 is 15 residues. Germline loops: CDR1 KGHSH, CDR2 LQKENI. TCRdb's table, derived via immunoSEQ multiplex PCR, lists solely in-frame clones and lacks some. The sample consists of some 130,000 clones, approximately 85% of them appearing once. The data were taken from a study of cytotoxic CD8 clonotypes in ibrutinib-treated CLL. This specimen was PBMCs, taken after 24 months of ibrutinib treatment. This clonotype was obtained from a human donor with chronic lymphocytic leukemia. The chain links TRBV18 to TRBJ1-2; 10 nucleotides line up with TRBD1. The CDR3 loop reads CASSPRDRGGEGYTF. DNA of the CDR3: TGTGCCAGCTCACCGAGGGACAGGGGAGGAGAGGGCTACACCTTC.